The 14 T cell receptor beta chains reported below all come from one sample, sequenced in a study of cytomegalovirus exposure and HLA in healthy donors. Primers included in the PCR were 60 Vbeta and 13 Jbeta primers. Libraries were prepared by immunoSEQ multiplex PCR; TCRdb keeps only in-frame clonotypes and omits some of them. The table shows around 150,000 clones, with almost 80% occurring only once. The material sequenced was PBMCs. The source of these receptors is a woman aged 25 to 39 in good health and CMV-seronegative.

The rearrangement links TRBV7-9 to TRBJ2-1, with TRBD2 matching 10 bases. The trim removed 4 bases at V and 2 bases at J, leaving 5 bases unmatched. Looked up from germline, CDR1 is SEHNR and CDR2 is FQNEAQ (reference sequence). The CDR3 is 16 amino acids. CDR3 in amino acids: CASSSSSGGTYNEQFF. The CDR3 DNA follows: TGTGCCAGCAGCTCATCTAGCGGGGGTACCTACAATGAGCAGTTCTTC. The entire variable domain, with the rest obtained from reference TRBV7-9 and TRBJ2-1, is as follows: DTGVSQNPRHKITKRGQNVTFRCDPISEHNRLYWYRQTLGQGPEFLTYFQNEAQLEKSRLLSDRFSAERPKGSFSTLEIQRTEQGDSAMYLCASSSSSGGTYNEQFFGPGTRLTVL.

The J gene is TRBJ1-2, the V gene TRBV7-9, with TRBD1 matching 8 bases. The J segment lost 4 bases and the V segment lost 5 bases, leaving 6 bases of the junction unmatched. Germline values: CDR1 SEHNR, CDR2 FQNEAQ (reference sequence). The CDR3 contains 14 residues. DNA for the CDR3: TGTGCCAGCAGCAAACAGGGACAGGCCTATGGCTACACCTTC. As protein: CASSKQGQAYGYTF.

This chain links TRBV10-3 with TRBJ2-7; D gene unclear. In germline, CDR1 is ENHRY, CDR2 SYGVKD. Between the trimmed V and J ends, which lost 0 bases and 3 bases, there was a span of 12 bases. CDR3 length: 15 residues. DNA for the CDR3: TGTGCCATCAGTGAGTCCTTAGCCAAAGACTACGAGCAGTACTTC. This sequence encodes CAISESLAKDYEQYF.

This chain links TRBV4-3 with TRBJ1-1, with 9 nucleotides matching TRBD1. This CDR3 is built from 14 residues. Germline values: CDR1 LGHNA, CDR2 YSLEER. Unmatched junction bases numbered 2, after V lost 5 bases and J lost 1 base. The CDR3 loop reads CASSWTGENTEAFF. CDR3 in DNA: TGCGCCAGCAGCTGGACAGGGGAGAACACTGAAGCTTTCTTT.

This clone was counted once. J is TRBJ1-2 and V is TRBV7-9; no clear D gene. The V gene lost 5 bases and the J gene lost 9 bases, with 16 bases spanning the gap. The CDR3 spans 13 residues. Germline V gives CDR1 SEHNR, CDR2 FQNEAQ (reference sequence). The CDR3 DNA reads TGTGCCAGCAGCCCCCGTCTGTATGAGAGCTACACCTTC. Protein sequence: CASSPRLYESYTF.

V and J are TRBV18 and TRBJ2-7, with D unresolved. Germline V gene data show CDR1 as KGHSH and CDR2 as LQKENI. Trimming took off 1 base at V and 0 bases at J, with 4 bases between the two ends. The CDR3 is 13 residues long. This CDR3 reads CASSPLSSYEQYF. CDR3 nucleotides: TGTGCCAGCTCACCACTCAGCTCCTACGAGCAGTACTTC.

The chain joins TRBV6-6 to TRBJ1-6, with D perhaps matching TRBD1 (5 bases). V was cut by 6 bases and J by 5 bases, with 11 bases left in between. Per germline, CDR1 MNHNY and CDR2 SVGAGI (reference sequence). The CDR3 has 14 amino acids. CDR3 protein: CASRIGGNNSPLHF. The CDR3 DNA is TGTGCCAGCAGGATCGGGGGGAATAATTCACCCCTCCACTTT.

The genes are TRBV5-1 and TRBJ2-5; D gene unclear. CDR3 size: 15 residues. The V end lost 3 bases, the J end lost 4 bases, and 16 bases lay between the germline ends. Germline CDR1 SGHRS, CDR2 YFSETQ. This CDR3 reads CASSSPLEVVETQYF. The CDR3 DNA sequence: TGCGCCAGCAGCTCCCCCCTAGAGGTAGTAGAGACCCAGTACTTC. Looking up the rest from reference TRBV5-1 and TRBJ2-5 gives the full variable domain: KAGVTQTPRYLIKTRGQQVTLSCSPISGHRSVSWYQQTPGQGLQFLFEYFSETQRNKGNFPGRFSGRQFSNSRSEMNVSTLELGDSALYLCASSSPLEVVETQYFGPGTRLLVL.

This chain links TRBV4-2 with TRBJ2-1, with a tentative D call TRBD2 (6 bases). The V end lost 4 bases, the J end lost 5 bases, and 15 bases lay between the germline ends. The germline V gene has CDR1 LGHNA and CDR2 YNFKEQ. CDR3 length: 15 residues. The CDR3 spells CASSPSGGVDNEQFF. The DNA for the CDR3 is TGTGCCAGCAGCCCGTCCGGCGGGGTGGACAATGAGCAGTTCTTC.

This rearrangement joins TRBV5-8 to TRBJ1-5, with D hard to call. Germline CDR1 and CDR2: SGHTS and YDEGEE. The V end lost 6 bases, the J end lost 7 bases, and 17 bases lay between the germline ends. This CDR3 comprises 14 residues. The CDR3 loop reads CASNRGGPEQPQHF. The CDR3 DNA sequence: TGTGCCAGCAACCGGGGTGGACCCGAGCAGCCCCAGCATTTT.

The chain joins TRBV6-5 to TRBJ1-5; 7 nucleotides align to TRBD1. The CDR3 loop spans 14 amino acids. The germline V gene encodes CDR1 MNHEY and CDR2 SVGAGI. J gave up 4 bases and V 6 bases, and 6 bases lay outside the gene matches. CDR3 in amino acids: CASSSGQRNQPQHF. The CDR3 nucleotides are TGTGCCAGCAGCTCGGGACAGAGAAATCAGCCCCAGCATTTT.

The V and J genes are TRBV6-1 and TRBJ1-2; tentatively, D is TRBD1 (5 bases). CDR3 length: 16 amino acids. The ends were cut back, 2 bases at V and 4 bases at J, with 17 bases in the middle. Germline V lookup: CDR1 MNHNS, CDR2 SASEGT. The CDR3 DNA reads as TGTGCCAGCAGTGAAACACCCTCGCAGGGCCTCTATGGCTACACCTTC. Protein sequence: CASSETPSQGLYGYTF.

The J gene is TRBJ2-5, the V gene TRBV5-1; 11 bases agree with TRBD2. Germline CDR1 and CDR2: SGHRS and YFSETQ. This CDR3 has 16 residues. V was clipped by 3 bases and J by 2 bases; unmatched bases: 6. CDR3 nucleotides: TGCGCCAGCAGCTCGGGACTAGCGGTCCCTCAAGAGACCCAGTACTTC. Residues: CASSSGLAVPQETQYF.

This clone was detected only once. The V gene is TRBV10-3, the J gene TRBJ1-1, with 9 bases matching TRBD1. The germline V gene has CDR1 ENHRY and CDR2 SYGVKD. The CDR3 sequence is 12 residues long. V trimming: 10 bases; J trimming: 5 bases; junction bases outside the gene matches: 5. The CDR3 is CATRQGETEAFF. CDR3 coding DNA: TGTGCCACCCGACAGGGGGAAACTGAAGCTTTCTTT.